These 9 T cell receptor beta chains were all obtained from the same sample, sequenced in a study of shared clonotypes between healthy human individuals. Using immunoSEQ multiplex PCR, the repertoire was profiled, and TCRdb retains in-frame clones only, with some absent. The sample shows hundreds of thousands of clones, over 65% of them seen only once. The sample comprised memory CD4+ T cells sorted from blood. The subset: CD45RA-negative fraction. Every receptor here comes from a man aged 30-40 years in good health.

The CDR3 sequence is CASSPRGTGSAEAFF. The DNA of the CDR3 is TGTGCCAGCTCACCACGGGGAACAGGGAGCGCTGAAGCTTTCTTT. The chain is built from TRBV18 and TRBJ1-1; TRBD1 is a possible D gene (6 bases). Trimming took 1 base from V and 6 from J, leaving 15 bases between them. CDR1 is KGHSH, CDR2 LQKENI, per germline. The CDR3 consists of 15 residues.

The chain has TRBV11-2 and TRBJ1-1; the match to TRBD1 covers 7 bases. The J segment lost 5 bases and the V segment lost 2 bases, leaving 8 bases of the junction unmatched. The germline CDR1 and CDR2 sequences are SGHAT and FQNNGV. The CDR3 length is 15 residues. The CDR3 DNA is TGTGCCAGCAGCTTATCAGGGAGACAGGGAACTGAAGCTTTCTTT. Its protein product is CASSLSGRQGTEAFF.

This clone has only one observation. This rearrangement joins TRBV5-4 to TRBJ2-3; D tentatively fits TRBD1 or TRBD2 (6 bases each). The CDR3 is made up of 15 amino acids. V dropped 0 bases and J dropped 3 bases, with 11 bases sitting between them. Germline V lookup: CDR1 SGHNT, CDR2 YYREEE (reference sequence). CDR3 sequence: CASSLGGAGTDTQYF. DNA of the CDR3: TGTGCCAGCAGCTTGGGGGGGGCAGGGACAGATACGCAGTATTTT.

The V gene is TRBV7-2, the J gene TRBJ1-4, with a tentative D call TRBD1 (6 bases). Germline V gene sequence: CDR1 SGHTA, CDR2 FQGNSA. Trimming took 5 bases from V and 6 from J, leaving 16 bases between them. The CDR3 consists of 15 residues. The CDR3: CASSAAGAYYEKLFF. CDR3 bases: TGTGCCAGCAGCGCCGCAGGGGCTTACTATGAAAAACTGTTTTTT.

The rearrangement joins TRBV6-5 to TRBJ2-3, with TRBD1 as a possible D gene (6 bases). This CDR3 has 16 residues. Germline lookup yields CDR1 MNHEY and CDR2 SVGAGI. Trimming took off 2 bases at V and 7 bases at J, with 19 bases between the two ends. The CDR3 loop reads CASSYPRGPQGYTQYF. CDR3 DNA sequence: TGTGCCAGCAGTTACCCCAGGGGACCCCAAGGGTATACGCAGTATTTT.

A few counts support this clone. The genes are TRBV10-3 and TRBJ2-1, with 8 bases fitting TRBD2. The CDR3 has 14 residues. V shed 4 bases, J shed 7 bases, and the junction held 6 bases outside the gene matches. From germline, CDR1 is ENHRY and CDR2 SYGVKD. CDR3 amino acids: CAISVGREANEQFF. The CDR3 DNA reads TGTGCCATCAGTGTCGGGAGGGAGGCAAATGAGCAGTTCTTC.

The chain has TRBV29-1 and TRBJ2-1; D ambiguous. This CDR3 region has 13 residues. V was trimmed by 3 bases and J by 7 bases, leaving 13 bases between them. Germline V gene lookup returns CDR1 SQVTM and CDR2 ANQGSEA. CDR3 coding DNA: TGCAGCGTTGAGAAGTCGTACCGAAATGAGCAGTTCTTC. Residues: CSVEKSYRNEQFF.

CDR3 in DNA: TGTGCCAGCAGCTCTCCTGGGGATACGCAGTATTTT. Its protein product is CASSSPGDTQYF. The chain links TRBV7-2 to TRBJ2-3; no clear D gene. Germline V CDR1 and CDR2: SGHTA, FQGNSA. CDR3 length: 12 amino acids. Trimming left V 4 bases short and J 6 bases short, with 8 bases between.

This clone occurred once. V and J are TRBV4-3 and TRBJ2-3; no clear D gene. Germline V gene sequence: CDR1 LGHNA, CDR2 YSLEER. The V end was cut by 1 base, the J end by 4 bases, with 9 bases between. The CDR3 runs to 14 residues. DNA for the CDR3: TGCGCCAGCAGCCAAGGCGCCTTCGCAGATACGCAGTATTTT. Translation: CASSQGAFADTQYF.